Sequencing of this T cell receptor (beta chain) was carried out in a study of Graves' ophthalmopathy and Graves' hyperthyroidism. Study context: There was a collection of peripheral blood at initial diagnosis, before any treatment.

Findings and limits, study-wide: Blood repertoires reportedly contained most expanded thyroid clonotypes above 0.001 frequency.

Clinical symptoms, serum thyroxine, TRAb, thyroid ultrasound and orbital computed tomography were relied on for diagnosis. Amplified material comprised TCR beta CDR3 regions derived from RNA transcripts. HTBI primers were employed in first-round RT-PCR, then a second-round multiplex PCR followed. TCRdb independently ran MiXCR on the multiplex PCR reads; one entry per CDR3 protein. This repertoire shows a few hundred thousand distinct CDR3 sequences, approximately 15% found once; its top ten account for 7%. Deletions cut 6 bases from V and 3 bases from J, with 14 bases between. CDR3 length: 14 amino acids. The V gene's germline CDR1 is LGHNT and CDR2 FRNRAP. This clonotype appeared many times. What it binds is unknown.

This clonotype was sampled from a woman between 18 and 29 years old with stable Graves' hyperthyroidism. J is TRBJ1-2 and V is TRBV12-5; D remains ambiguous. What was sequenced was peripheral blood. The CDR3 DNA reads TGTGCTAGTGGGGGTCTGGACGGAGACTATGGCTACACCTTC. It yields the protein CASGGLDGDYGYTF.